The TCR beta chain under discussion was sequenced for a study of control samples from healthy donors and cancer patients. CDR1 and CDR2 (germline): MNHEY, SVGAGI. The CDR3 has 15 amino acids. Trimming cost V 2 bases and J 1 base, with 9 bases left between them. Profiled with immunoSEQ multiplex PCR; TCRdb holds only in-frame clones, not every one. The sample records around 80,000 clones, 85% to 90% being singletons. The genes are TRBV6-5 and TRBJ2-4; possible D gene TRBD1, 6 bases. This clonotype was sampled from a man over 45 in good health. Material: blood. The DNA of the CDR3 is TGTGCCAGCAGTTACAGGGGGTCGGCCAAAAACATTCAGTACTTC. This encodes CASSYRGSAKNIQYF.